Included here is one TCR beta chain sequence, with context. Per germline, CDR1 SNHLY and CDR2 FYNNEI. CDR3 length equals 16 residues. The ends lost 6 bases at V and 5 bases at J; junction bases unmatched: 13. Data came from immunoSEQ multiplex PCR; TCRdb stores just in-frame clones and leaves some out. The sample holds around 700,000 clones, approximately 90% seen once. The entry originates in a study of blood T cell repertoires in COVID-19. The rearrangement links TRBV2 to TRBJ1-1; 9 bases agree with TRBD1. Specimen: peripheral blood. The clonotype originates from a woman aged 18-29 years with acute or convalescent COVID-19. DNA of the CDR3: TGTGCCAGCAGAGACGGAATGGGGACAGGGAAGACTGAAGCTTTCTTT. It codes for CASRDGMGTGKTEAFF.